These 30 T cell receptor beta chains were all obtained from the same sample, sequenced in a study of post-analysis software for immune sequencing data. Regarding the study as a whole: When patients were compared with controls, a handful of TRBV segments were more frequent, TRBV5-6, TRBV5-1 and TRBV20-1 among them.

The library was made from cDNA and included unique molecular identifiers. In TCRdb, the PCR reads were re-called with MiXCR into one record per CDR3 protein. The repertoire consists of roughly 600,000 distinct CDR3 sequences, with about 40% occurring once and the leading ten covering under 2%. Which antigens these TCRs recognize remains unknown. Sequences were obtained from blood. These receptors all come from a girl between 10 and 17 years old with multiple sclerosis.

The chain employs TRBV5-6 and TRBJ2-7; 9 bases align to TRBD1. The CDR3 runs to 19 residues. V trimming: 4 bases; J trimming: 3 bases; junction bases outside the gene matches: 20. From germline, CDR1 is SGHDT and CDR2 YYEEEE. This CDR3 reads CASSSNRGLQLTPFYEQYF. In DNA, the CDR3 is TGTGCCAGCAGCAGTAACAGGGGGCTCCAACTTACACCTTTCTACGAGCAGTACTTC.

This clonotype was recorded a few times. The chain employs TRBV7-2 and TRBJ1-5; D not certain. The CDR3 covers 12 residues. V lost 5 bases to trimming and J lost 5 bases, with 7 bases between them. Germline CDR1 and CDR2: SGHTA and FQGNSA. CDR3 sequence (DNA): TGTGCCAGCAGCGTAGATCATCAGCCCCAGCATTTT. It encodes CASSVDHQPQHF.

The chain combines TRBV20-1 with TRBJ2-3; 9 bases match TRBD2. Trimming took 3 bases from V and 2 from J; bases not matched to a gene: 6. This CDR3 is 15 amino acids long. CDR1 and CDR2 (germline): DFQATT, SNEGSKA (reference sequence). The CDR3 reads CSASPAGGNTDTQYF. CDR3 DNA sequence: TGCAGTGCTAGTCCAGCGGGGGGAAACACAGATACGCAGTATTTT.

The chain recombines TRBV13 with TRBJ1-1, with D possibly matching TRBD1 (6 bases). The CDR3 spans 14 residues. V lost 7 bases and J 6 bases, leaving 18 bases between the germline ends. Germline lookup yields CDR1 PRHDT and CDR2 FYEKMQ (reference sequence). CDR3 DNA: TGTGCCAGCACTCGGGACAATCGGCTTTCTGAAGCTTTCTTT. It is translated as CASTRDNRLSEAFF.

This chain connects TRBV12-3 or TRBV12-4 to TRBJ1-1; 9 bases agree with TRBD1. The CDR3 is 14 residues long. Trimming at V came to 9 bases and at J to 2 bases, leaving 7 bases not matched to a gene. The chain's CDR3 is CASKPGQGNTEAFF. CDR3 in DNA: TGTGCCAGTAAACCGGGACAGGGAAACACTGAAGCTTTCTTT.

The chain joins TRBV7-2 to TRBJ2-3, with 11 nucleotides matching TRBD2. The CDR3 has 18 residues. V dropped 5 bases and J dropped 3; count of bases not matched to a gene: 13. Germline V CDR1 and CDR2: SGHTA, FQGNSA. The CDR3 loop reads CASSRGPLAGGPTDTQYF. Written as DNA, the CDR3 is TGTGCCAGCAGCCGAGGTCCATTAGCGGGAGGGCCAACAGATACGCAGTATTTT.

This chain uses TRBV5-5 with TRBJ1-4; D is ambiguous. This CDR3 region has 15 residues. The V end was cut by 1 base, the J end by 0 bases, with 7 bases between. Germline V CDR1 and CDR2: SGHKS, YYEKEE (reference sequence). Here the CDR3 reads CASSLSSATNEKLFF. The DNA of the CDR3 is TGTGCCAGCAGCTTGTCGTCTGCAACTAATGAAAAACTGTTTTTT.

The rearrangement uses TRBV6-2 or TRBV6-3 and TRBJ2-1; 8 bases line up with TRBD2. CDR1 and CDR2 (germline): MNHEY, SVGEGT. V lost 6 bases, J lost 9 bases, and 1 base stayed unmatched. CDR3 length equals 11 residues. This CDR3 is CASRLAGEQFF. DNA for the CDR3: TGTGCCAGCAGGCTAGCGGGTGAGCAGTTCTTC.

In DNA, the CDR3 is TGCGCCAGCAGCCTCACGGGACAGGGAGACAATGAGCAGTTCTTC. Translation: CASSLTGQGDNEQFF. The chain combines TRBV5-1 with TRBJ2-1; TRBD1 agrees at 9 bases. The CDR3 spans 15 residues. From germline, CDR1 is SGHRS and CDR2 YFSETQ. Germline trimming cut 4 bases from V and 5 bases from J; bases unmatched to any gene: 7.

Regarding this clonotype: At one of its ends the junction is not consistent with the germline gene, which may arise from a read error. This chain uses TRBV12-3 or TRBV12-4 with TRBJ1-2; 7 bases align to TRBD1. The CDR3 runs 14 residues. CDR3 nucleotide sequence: TGTGCCGGCAGCCTACAGGGGCCGGTCTATGGCTACACCTTC. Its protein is CAGSLQGPVYGYTF.

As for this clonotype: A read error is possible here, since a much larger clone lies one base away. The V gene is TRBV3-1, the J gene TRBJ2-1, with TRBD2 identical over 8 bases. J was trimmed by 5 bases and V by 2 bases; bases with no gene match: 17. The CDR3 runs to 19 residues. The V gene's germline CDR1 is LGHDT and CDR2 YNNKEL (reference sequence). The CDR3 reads CASSQRPAGCSGTNNEQFF. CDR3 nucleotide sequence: TGTGCCAGCAGCCAAAGGCCAGCGGGGTGTAGCGGGACCAACAATGAGCAGTTCTTC.

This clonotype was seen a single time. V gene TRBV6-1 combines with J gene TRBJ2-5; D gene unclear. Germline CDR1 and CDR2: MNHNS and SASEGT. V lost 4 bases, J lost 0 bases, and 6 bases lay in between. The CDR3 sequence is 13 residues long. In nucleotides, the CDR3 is TGTGCCAGCAGTGGGACGTACCAAGAGACCCAGTACTTC. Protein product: CASSGTYQETQYF.

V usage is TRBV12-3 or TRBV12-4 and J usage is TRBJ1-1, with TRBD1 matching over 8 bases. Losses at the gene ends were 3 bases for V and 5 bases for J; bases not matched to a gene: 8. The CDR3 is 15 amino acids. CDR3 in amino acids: CASSFSQGARTEAFF. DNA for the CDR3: TGTGCCAGCAGTTTCTCCCAGGGGGCGAGGACTGAAGCTTTCTTT.

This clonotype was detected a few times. The CDR3 loop reads CASSYLAGGEQFF. As DNA, the CDR3 is TGTGCCAGCAGTTACCTTGCGGGAGGGGAGCAGTTCTTC. The chain combines TRBV6-5 with TRBJ2-1; 9 nucleotides agree with TRBD2. Trimming at V came to 2 bases and at J to 10 bases, leaving 3 bases not matched to a gene. The CDR3 spans 13 residues. Per the germline V gene, CDR1 is MNHEY and CDR2 is SVGAGI.

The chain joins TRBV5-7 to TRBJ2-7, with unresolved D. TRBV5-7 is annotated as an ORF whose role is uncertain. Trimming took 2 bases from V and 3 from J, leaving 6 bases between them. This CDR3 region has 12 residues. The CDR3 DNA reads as TGTGCCAGCAGCTTTGACCTCTACGAGCAGTACTTC. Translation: CASSFDLYEQYF.

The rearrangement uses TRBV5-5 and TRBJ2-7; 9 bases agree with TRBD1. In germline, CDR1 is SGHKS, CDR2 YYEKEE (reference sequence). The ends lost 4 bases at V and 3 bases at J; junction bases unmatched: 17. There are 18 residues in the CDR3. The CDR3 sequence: CASSLSPRSGTGIYEQYF. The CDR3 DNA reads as TGTGCCAGCAGCCTGTCCCCCAGATCCGGGACAGGGATCTACGAGCAGTACTTC.

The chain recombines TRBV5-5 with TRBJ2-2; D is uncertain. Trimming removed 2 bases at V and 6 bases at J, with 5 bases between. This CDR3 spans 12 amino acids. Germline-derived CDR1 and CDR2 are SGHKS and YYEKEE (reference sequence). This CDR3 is CASSFNAGELFF. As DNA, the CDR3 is TGTGCCAGCAGCTTTAACGCCGGGGAGCTGTTTTTT.

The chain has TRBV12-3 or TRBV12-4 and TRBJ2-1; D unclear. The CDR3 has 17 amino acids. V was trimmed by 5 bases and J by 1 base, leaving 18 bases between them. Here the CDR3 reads CASSPKAGSHSYNEQFF. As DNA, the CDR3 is TGTGCCAGCAGTCCAAAGGCCGGATCTCATTCCTACAATGAGCAGTTCTTC.

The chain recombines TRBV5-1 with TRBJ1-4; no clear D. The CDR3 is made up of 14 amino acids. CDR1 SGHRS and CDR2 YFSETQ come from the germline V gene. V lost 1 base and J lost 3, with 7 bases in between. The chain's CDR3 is CASSLSASNEKLFF. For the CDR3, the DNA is TGCGCCAGCAGCTTGTCGGCCTCTAATGAAAAACTGTTTTTT. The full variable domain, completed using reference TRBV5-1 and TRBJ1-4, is KAGVTQTPRYLIKTRGQQVTLSCSPISGHRSVSWYQQTPGQGLQFLFEYFSETQRNKGNFPGRFSGRQFSNSRSEMNVSTLELGDSALYLCASSLSASNEKLFFGSGTQLSVL.

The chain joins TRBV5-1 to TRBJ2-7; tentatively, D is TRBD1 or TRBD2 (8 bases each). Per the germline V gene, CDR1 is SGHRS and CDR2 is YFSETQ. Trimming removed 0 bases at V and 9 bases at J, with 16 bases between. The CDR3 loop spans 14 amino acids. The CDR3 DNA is TGCGCCAGCAGCTTGGTCCAGGGGGCGGGGGGGCAGTACTTC. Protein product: CASSLVQGAGGQYF.

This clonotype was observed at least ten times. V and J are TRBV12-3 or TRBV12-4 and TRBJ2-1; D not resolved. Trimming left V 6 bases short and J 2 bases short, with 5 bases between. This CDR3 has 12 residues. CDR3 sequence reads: CASSPTYNEQFF. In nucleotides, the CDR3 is TGTGCCAGCAGCCCGACCTACAATGAGCAGTTCTTC.

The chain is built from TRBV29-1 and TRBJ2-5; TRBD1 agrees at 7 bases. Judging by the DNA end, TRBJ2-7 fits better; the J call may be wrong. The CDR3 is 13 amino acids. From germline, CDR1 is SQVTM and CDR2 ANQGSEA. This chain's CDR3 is CSVEGQGVDEQYF. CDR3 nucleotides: TGCAGCGTTGAAGGGCAGGGGGTTGACGAGCAGTACTTC.

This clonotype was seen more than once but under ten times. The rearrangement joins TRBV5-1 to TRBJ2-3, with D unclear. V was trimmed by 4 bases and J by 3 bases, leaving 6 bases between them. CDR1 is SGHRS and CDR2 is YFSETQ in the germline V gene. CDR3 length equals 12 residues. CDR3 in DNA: TGCGCCAGCAGCGTGCAGACAGATACGCAGTATTTT. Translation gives CASSVQTDTQYF.

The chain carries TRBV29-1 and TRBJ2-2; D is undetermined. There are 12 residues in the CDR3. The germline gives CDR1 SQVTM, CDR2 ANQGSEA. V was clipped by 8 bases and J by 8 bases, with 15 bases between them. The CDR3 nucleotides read TGCAGCCACAGAACGGGTAGTGGGGAGCTGTTTTTT. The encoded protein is CSHRTGSGELFF.

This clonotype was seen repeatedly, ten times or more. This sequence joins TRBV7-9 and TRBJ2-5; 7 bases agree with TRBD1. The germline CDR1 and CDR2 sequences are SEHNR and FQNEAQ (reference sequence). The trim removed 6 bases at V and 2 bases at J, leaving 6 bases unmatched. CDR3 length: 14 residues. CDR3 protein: CASSPRTGQETQYF. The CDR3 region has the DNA TGTGCCAGCAGTCCCCGGACAGGACAAGAGACCCAGTACTTC. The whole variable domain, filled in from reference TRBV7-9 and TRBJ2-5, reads DTGVSQNPRHKITKRGQNVTFRCDPISEHNRLYWYRQTLGQGPEFLTYFQNEAQLEKSRLLSDRFSAERPKGSFSTLEIQRTEQGDSAMYLCASSPRTGQETQYFGPGTRLLVL.

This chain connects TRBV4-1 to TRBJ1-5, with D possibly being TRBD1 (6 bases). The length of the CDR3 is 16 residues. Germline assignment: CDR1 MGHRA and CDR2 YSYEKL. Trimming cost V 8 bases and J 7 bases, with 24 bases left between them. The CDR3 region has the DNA TGCGCCAGCGATCCGGCCCCGATCGGGGGCAGGCAGCCCCAGCATTTT. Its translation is CASDPAPIGGRQPQHF.

The CDR3 bases are TGTGCCAGCAGCTTATACTCCAGCTCCTACGAGCAGTACTTC. Translating gives CASSLYSSSYEQYF. The chain combines TRBV7-3 with TRBJ2-7; D unclear. The CDR3 has 14 residues. Germline V lookup: CDR1 SGHTA, CDR2 FQGTGA. Trimming removed 2 bases at V and 0 bases at J, with 8 bases between.

This chain's CDR3 is CASSEGGRRETQYF. CDR3 DNA sequence: TGTGCCAGCAGTGAAGGGGGGCGTCGGGAGACCCAGTACTTC. V is TRBV2 and J is TRBJ2-5, with D possibly TRBD1 on 6 matching bases. Between the trimmed V and J ends, which lost 1 base and 5 bases, there was a span of 11 bases. The CDR3 runs 14 residues. The V gene's germline CDR1 is SNHLY and CDR2 FYNNEI. Combining the CDR3 with reference TRBV2 and TRBJ2-5 gives the whole variable domain EPEVTQTPSHQVTQMGQEVILRCVPISNHLYFYWYRQILGQKVEFLVSFYNNEISEKSEIFDDQFSVERPDGSNFTLKIRSTKLEDSAMYFCASSEGGRRETQYFGPGTRLLVL.

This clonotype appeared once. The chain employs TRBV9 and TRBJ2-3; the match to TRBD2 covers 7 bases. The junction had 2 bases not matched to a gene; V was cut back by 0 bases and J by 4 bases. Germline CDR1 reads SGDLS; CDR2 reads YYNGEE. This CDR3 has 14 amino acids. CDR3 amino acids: CASSVDGGADTQYF. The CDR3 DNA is TGTGCCAGCAGCGTAGATGGGGGGGCAGATACGCAGTATTTT.

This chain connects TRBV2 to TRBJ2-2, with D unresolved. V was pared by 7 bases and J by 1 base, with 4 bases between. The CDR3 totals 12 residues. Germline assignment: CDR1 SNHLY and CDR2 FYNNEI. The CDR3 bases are TGTGCCAGCAAGAAGAACACCGGGGAGCTGTTTTTT. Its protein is CASKKNTGELFF.